These 8 T cell receptor beta chains were all obtained from the same sample, sequenced in a study of cytomegalovirus exposure and HLA in healthy donors. Primers for the PCR totalled 60 Vbeta and 13 Jbeta. The protocol was immunoSEQ multiplex PCR, while the TCRdb copy is restricted to in-frame clones and leaves out a portion. This table holds about 160,000 clones, approximately 74% found once. The sample was PBMCs. The receptors were sampled from a woman in her twenties or thirties in good health and CMV-seronegative.

The rearrangement uses TRBV9 and TRBJ1-6; 7 nucleotides agree with TRBD1. The CDR3 is made up of 16 amino acids. J was trimmed by 3 bases and V by 2 bases; bases with no gene match: 5. Germline V CDR1 and CDR2: SGDLS, YYNGEE. CDR3 residues: CASSVGTDYYNSPLHF. The CDR3 coding sequence is TGTGCCAGCAGCGTGGGGACAGATTACTATAATTCACCCCTCCACTTT.

The chain couples TRBV28 to TRBJ2-6; D is perhaps TRBD2 (7 bases). V was cut by 4 bases and J by 2 bases, with 12 bases left in between. Germline V CDR1 and CDR2: MDHEN, SYDVKM. This CDR3 is 16 amino acids long. The CDR3 loop is CASSSWGGPGANVLTF. The DNA of the CDR3 is TGTGCCAGCAGTTCTTGGGGGGGCCCTGGGGCCAACGTCCTGACTTTC.

The chain uses TRBV5-8 and TRBJ2-3; 9 bases align to TRBD1. The CDR3 has 16 residues. V shed 4 bases and J 4 bases; nucleotides not matched to a gene: 10. Germline lookup yields CDR1 SGHTS and CDR2 YDEGEE. Written as DNA, the CDR3 is TGTGCCAGCAGCAAAGTTACGACAGGGGGGGCAGATACGCAGTATTTT. It is translated as CASSKVTTGGADTQYF.

This sequence joins TRBV5-1 and TRBJ2-6; D gene ambiguous. The germline V gene encodes CDR1 SGHRS and CDR2 YFSETQ. Trimming shortened V by 3 bases and J by 1 base, and 8 bases separated the two germline ends. This CDR3 comprises 15 residues. The CDR3 DNA sequence: TGCGCCAGCAGCTCGACAACTTCTGGGGCCAACGTCCTGACTTTC. Its protein is CASSSTTSGANVLTF. The full variable domain, its missing parts supplied by reference TRBV5-1 and TRBJ2-6, is KAGVTQTPRYLIKTRGQQVTLSCSPISGHRSVSWYQQTPGQGLQFLFEYFSETQRNKGNFPGRFSGRQFSNSRSEMNVSTLELGDSALYLCASSSTTSGANVLTFGAGSRLTVL.

This clone was seen a few times. V usage is TRBV6-6 and J usage is TRBJ2-7, with 7 positions matching TRBD2. With 6 bases clipped from V and 3 bases from J, the junction kept 5 bases outside the gene matches. The germline V gene has CDR1 MNHNY and CDR2 SVGAGI (reference sequence). This CDR3 has 13 amino acids. The chain's CDR3 is CASRGAGYYEQYF. DNA for the CDR3: TGTGCCAGCAGAGGAGCGGGATACTACGAGCAGTACTTC.

The chain recombines TRBV2 with TRBJ2-7, with TRBD2 matching 12 bases. This CDR3 region has 15 residues. Germline CDR1 SNHLY, CDR2 FYNNEI. Trimming removed 4 bases from V and 2 bases from J; junction bases left unmatched: 3. The CDR3 nucleotides read TGTGCCAGCAGTGGTAGGACTAGCGGGACCTACGAGCAGTACTTC. It is translated as CASSGRTSGTYEQYF.

This clone was recorded many times. This chain joins TRBV4-1 and TRBJ1-3; tentative D call: TRBD1 (6 bases). The CDR3 sequence is 17 residues long. With 1 base removed from V and 7 bases from J, the gap between germline ends came to 20 bases. Germline CDR1 is MGHRA and CDR2 is YSYEKL. The CDR3 bases are TGCGCCAGCAGCCAAGTACAGACAGGATCCGATTGGAACACCATATATTTT. Residues: CASSQVQTGSDWNTIYF.

This clone occurred a few times. CDR3 protein: CASSAGLAGVETQYF. CDR3 sequence (DNA): TGTGCCAGCAGCGCGGGACTAGCGGGAGTAGAGACCCAGTACTTC. The chain employs TRBV9 and TRBJ2-5; TRBD2 matches at 14 bases. The germline CDR1 and CDR2 sequences are SGDLS and YYNGEE. After removal of 3 bases from V and 4 bases from J, the junction contained 2 bases not matched to a gene. The CDR3 is 15 residues long.